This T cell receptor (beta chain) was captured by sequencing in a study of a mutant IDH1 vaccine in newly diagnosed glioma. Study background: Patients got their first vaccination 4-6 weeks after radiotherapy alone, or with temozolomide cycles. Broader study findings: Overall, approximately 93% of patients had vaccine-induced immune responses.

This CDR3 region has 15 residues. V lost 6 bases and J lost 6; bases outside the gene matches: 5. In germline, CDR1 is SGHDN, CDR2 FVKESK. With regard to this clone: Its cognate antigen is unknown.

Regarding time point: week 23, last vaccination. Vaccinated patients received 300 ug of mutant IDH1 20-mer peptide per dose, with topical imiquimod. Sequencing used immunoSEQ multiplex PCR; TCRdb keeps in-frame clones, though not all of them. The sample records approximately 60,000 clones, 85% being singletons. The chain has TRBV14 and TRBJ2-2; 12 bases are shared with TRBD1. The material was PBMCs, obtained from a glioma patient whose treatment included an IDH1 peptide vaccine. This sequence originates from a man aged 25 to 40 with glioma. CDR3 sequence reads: CASRAGTGGPGELFF. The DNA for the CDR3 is TGTGCCAGCAGAGCCGGGACAGGGGGCCCCGGGGAGCTGTTTTTT.